This T cell receptor (beta chain) came from a study of CD8 T cells in Susac syndrome. With random hexamers, roughly 0.45 to 1 ug RNA was reverse transcribed. It was immunoSEQ multiplex PCR that amplified TCR beta CDR3 across 54 Vbeta and 13 Jbeta. TCRdb fed the immunoSEQ multiplex PCR reads into MiXCR, producing one record per CDR3 protein. The sample records 100,000 to 150,000 distinct CDR3 sequences, 65% to 90% being singletons. A note on this clonotype: The junction and the germline gene differ at one end; a read error may be behind it.

CD8+ and CD4+ T cells taken from blood had their TCR beta sequenced. Each multiple sclerosis control was a treatment-naive patient with relapsing-remitting disease that was either stable or active. The sequencing sample was made of CD8+ T cells from PBMCs. The receptor was isolated from a human donor with multiple sclerosis.

Written as DNA, the CDR3 is TGTGCCAGCAATGAAAGGGAATCCGGGGAGCTGTTTTTT. It encodes CASNERESGELFF. This rearrangement joins TRBV2 to TRBJ2-2; no clear D gene. From germline, CDR1 is SNHLY and CDR2 FYNNEI. The CDR3 is made up of 13 amino acids.